These 30 T cell receptor beta chains originate from one sample sequenced in a study of OX40 agonist ivuxolimab in advanced cancers. Sequenced by immunoSEQ multiplex PCR; TCRdb stores in-frame clones only, minus some. The sample holds tens of thousands of clones; approximately 90% are singletons and the top ten take approximately 1.1%. Specimen: CD4+ or CD8+ T cells sorted from blood, collected in a trial of the OX40 agonist ivuxolimab. The receptor set was obtained from an adult with an advanced solid tumor such as melanoma, head and neck, liver or kidney cancer.

The chain couples TRBV6-1 to TRBJ2-2, with a possible D match to TRBD2 (6 bases). The V end was cut by 4 bases, the J end by 4 bases, with 13 bases between. The length of the CDR3 is 15 residues. The germline CDR1 and CDR2 sequences are MNHNS and SASEGT. CDR3 in amino acids: CASSAFSGFTGELFF. The CDR3 DNA follows: TGTGCCAGCAGTGCCTTTAGCGGATTCACCGGGGAGCTGTTTTTT.

The chain uses TRBV5-1 and TRBJ2-1, with TRBD1 matching over 9 bases. This CDR3 is 16 amino acids long. Trimming removed 2 bases from V and 6 bases from J; junction bases left unmatched: 9. The germline CDR1 and CDR2 sequences are SGHRS and YFSETQ. The CDR3 sequence is CASSFSGQGKRNEQFF. As DNA, the CDR3 is TGCGCCAGCAGCTTTTCCGGACAGGGGAAGCGCAATGAGCAGTTCTTC.

This chain uses TRBV2 with TRBJ2-2; possibly TRBD2 for D (5 bases). The V gene's germline CDR1 is SNHLY and CDR2 FYNNEI. This CDR3 spans 13 amino acids. Trimming took off 8 bases at V and 5 bases at J, with 12 bases between the two ends. The CDR3 sequence: CASRGKWTGELFF. CDR3 nucleotide sequence: TGTGCCAGCCGGGGAAAGTGGACCGGGGAGCTGTTTTTT.

The V and J genes are TRBV15 and TRBJ2-7; 7 positions agree with TRBD1. Germline assignment: CDR1 LNHNV and CDR2 YYDKDF (reference sequence). V shed 5 bases, J shed 4 bases, and the junction held 8 bases outside the gene matches. The CDR3 is made up of 14 amino acids. The CDR3 is CATSLGGSSYEQYF. In nucleotides, the CDR3 is TGTGCCACCAGCCTAGGGGGCAGCTCATACGAGCAGTACTTC.

This chain links TRBV5-4 with TRBJ1-2, with 9 bases identical to TRBD1. The CDR3 is 17 amino acids. Germline CDR1 reads SGHNT; CDR2 reads YYREEE (reference sequence). The J segment lost 8 bases and the V segment lost 4 bases, leaving 18 bases of the junction unmatched. DNA for the CDR3: TGTGCCAGCAGCGTCGCACAACGAACAGGGGGCCTTGGCGGCTACACCTTC. It specifies CASSVAQRTGGLGGYTF.

The chain recombines TRBV7-2 with TRBJ2-1; 8 bases are shared with TRBD2. CDR3 length: 16 amino acids. Germline V gene data show CDR1 as SGHTA and CDR2 as FQGNSA. The V and J ends lost 1 base and 5 bases, in that order; junction bases with no gene match: 7. The CDR3 is CASSLGPGGAHNEQFF. CDR3 nucleotides: TGTGCCAGCAGCTTAGGGCCGGGGGGGGCCCACAATGAGCAGTTCTTC.

The chain employs TRBV5-1 and TRBJ1-2, with a weak D call TRBD1 (5 bases). The CDR3 consists of 14 residues. V lost 4 bases, J lost 4 bases, and 14 bases lay in between. Germline CDR1 reads SGHRS; CDR2 reads YFSETQ. The CDR3 loop reads CASSVGTRGYGYTF. The CDR3 bases are TGCGCCAGCAGCGTCGGGACGCGGGGCTATGGCTACACCTTC.

This clone has more than one count but fewer than ten. The gene calls are TRBV6-1 and TRBJ1-5; no definite D call. The V end was cut by 2 bases, the J end by 6 bases, with 14 bases between. There are 15 residues in the CDR3. Germline V gene sequence: CDR1 MNHNS, CDR2 SASEGT. CDR3 loop: CASSEHHQTIQPQHF. In DNA, the CDR3 is TGTGCCAGCAGTGAACACCACCAGACAATTCAGCCCCAGCATTTT.

The chain uses TRBV19 and TRBJ1-3; possible D gene TRBD1, 6 bases. Germline CDR1 LNHDA, CDR2 SQIVND (reference sequence). The V and J ends lost 4 bases and 8 bases respectively, with 9 bases between them. This CDR3 is 12 amino acids long. The CDR3 bases are TGTGCCAGTAGTAAGGGGGTGCACACCATATATTTT. As protein: CASSKGVHTIYF.

The chain joins TRBV25-1 to TRBJ2-1, with D tentatively TRBD2 (6 bases). The CDR3 is 14 amino acids. Germline lookup yields CDR1 MGHDK and CDR2 SYGVNS. The V end lost 4 bases, the J end lost 6 bases, and 13 bases lay between the germline ends. CDR3 bases: TGTGCCAGCAGTGGGAGGACTACCGTCAATGAGCAGTTCTTC. Translation: CASSGRTTVNEQFF.

The V gene is TRBV18, the J gene TRBJ2-1; 7 positions match TRBD1. J gave up 8 bases and V 3 bases, and 4 bases lay outside the gene matches. The CDR3 extends over 13 amino acids. Germline loops: CDR1 KGHSH, CDR2 LQKENI. This CDR3 reads CASSPRTGYEQFF. DNA of the CDR3: TGTGCCAGCTCACCTCGGACAGGCTATGAGCAGTTCTTC.

The V call is TRBV5-6, the J call TRBJ2-1, with 8 bases aligning to TRBD2. Losses at the gene ends were 0 bases for V and 9 bases for J; bases not matched to a gene: 14. The germline V gene encodes CDR1 SGHDT and CDR2 YYEEEE. This CDR3 region has 17 residues. In nucleotides, the CDR3 is TGTGCCAGCAGCTTGGCCAGCGGGGGACCCCTAATAGGTGAGCAGTTCTTC. This codes for CASSLASGGPLIGEQFF.

J is TRBJ2-1 and V is TRBV27, with 7 positions matching TRBD2. Germline V gene lookup returns CDR1 MNHEY and CDR2 SMNVEV (reference sequence). The CDR3 runs 17 residues. J gave up 2 bases and V 6 bases, and 13 bases lay outside the gene matches. This CDR3 is CASSRRNPGTTYNEQFF. In DNA form, the CDR3 reads TGTGCCAGCAGCCGACGAAACCCCGGGACTACCTACAATGAGCAGTTCTTC.

The chain joins TRBV5-8 to TRBJ2-2; D could derive from TRBD1 or TRBD2 (5 bases each). Germline V gene lookup returns CDR1 SGHTS and CDR2 YDEGEE. The CDR3 is 15 amino acids. V was shortened by 2 bases and J by 6 bases, with 14 bases between the two germline ends. Here the CDR3 reads CASSFEGPWAGELFF. The CDR3 DNA follows: TGTGCCAGCAGCTTCGAGGGACCCTGGGCCGGGGAGCTGTTTTTT.

The CDR3 spells CASSPKGRRGVYNEQFF. CDR3 DNA: TGCGCCAGCAGCCCCAAGGGGCGGCGGGGGGTTTACAATGAGCAGTTCTTC. V is TRBV4-1 and J is TRBJ2-1; 8 bases map to TRBD2. Trimming took 4 bases from V and 4 from J; bases not matched to a gene: 12. Germline values: CDR1 MGHRA, CDR2 YSYEKL. There are 17 residues in the CDR3.

The chain recombines TRBV5-1 with TRBJ2-2; D is uncertain. The CDR3 is 15 amino acids. With 7 bases removed from V and 3 bases from J, the gap between germline ends came to 16 bases. The germline CDR1 and CDR2 sequences are SGHRS and YFSETQ. The CDR3: CASSPPTTYTGELFF. DNA for the CDR3: TGCGCCAGCTCCCCCCCGACGACGTACACCGGGGAGCTGTTTTTT.

The J gene is TRBJ1-2, the V gene TRBV19; possible D gene TRBD1, 5 bases. This CDR3 comprises 13 residues. Trimming shortened V by 6 bases and J by 2 bases, and 10 bases separated the two germline ends. From germline, CDR1 is LNHDA and CDR2 SQIVND (reference sequence). DNA of the CDR3: TGTGCCAGTAGCCAACCAGGGAACTATGGCTACACCTTC. Encoded protein: CASSQPGNYGYTF.

This clone has a single count. The rearrangement joins TRBV5-1 to TRBJ1-4; TRBD1 agrees at 7 bases. The CDR3 covers 16 residues. After removal of 4 bases from V and 2 bases from J, the junction contained 8 bases not matched to a gene. Germline values: CDR1 SGHRS, CDR2 YFSETQ. The CDR3 nucleotides are TGCGCCAGCAGCCTGGAATCGACAGGGACTAATGAAAAACTGTTTTTT. Translated, it gives CASSLESTGTNEKLFF.

V usage is TRBV27 and J usage is TRBJ1-6; TRBD1 matches at 7 bases. With V trimmed by 5 bases and J by 9 bases, 10 bases remained unmatched. CDR1 and CDR2 (germline): MNHEY, SMNVEV (reference sequence). The CDR3 covers 15 residues. The CDR3 nucleotides read TGTGCCAGCAGTCCAAGACAGGGCTTGGGTTCACCCCTCCACTTT. As protein: CASSPRQGLGSPLHF.

This chain joins TRBV6-1 and TRBJ1-2; D call uncertain. Trimming shortened V by 7 bases and J by 8 bases, and 14 bases separated the two germline ends. This CDR3 is 12 amino acids long. Germline loops: CDR1 MNHNS, CDR2 SASEGT. In DNA form, the CDR3 reads TGTGCCAGCAACCCTGGACTGGGAGGCTACACCTTC. This gives the protein CASNPGLGGYTF.

The chain uses TRBV6-6 and TRBJ1-2; maybe TRBD1 (5 bases). V was pared by 6 bases and J by 2 bases, with 10 bases between. In germline, CDR1 is MNHNY, CDR2 SVGAGI (reference sequence). This CDR3 spans 13 amino acids. The CDR3 spells CASSPGPNYGYTF. The DNA for the CDR3 is TGTGCCAGCAGCCCGGGGCCAAACTATGGCTACACCTTC.

For the CDR3, the DNA is TGTGCCAGCAGTACAGAGATCGGCGGGGAGACCCAGTACTTC. Translated, it gives CASSTEIGGETQYF. The chain recombines TRBV6-1 with TRBJ2-5; possibly TRBD2 for D (5 bases). Trimming cost V 5 bases and J 5 bases, with 15 bases left between them. CDR3 length: 14 amino acids. The germline gives CDR1 MNHNS, CDR2 SASEGT.

The CDR3 is CASSDRTGGVQYF. In DNA form, the CDR3 reads TGCGCCAGCAGTGATAGGACAGGAGGGGTGCAGTACTTC. The chain joins TRBV10-1 to TRBJ2-7; tentative D call: TRBD1 (7 bases). V gave up 3 bases and J gave up 9 bases, with 15 bases separating them. This CDR3 has 13 amino acids. The germline V gene has CDR1 WNHNN and CDR2 SYGVQD (reference sequence).

The J gene is TRBJ1-2, the V gene TRBV7-2; tentative D call: TRBD1 (6 bases). The CDR3 extends over 15 amino acids. Germline lookup yields CDR1 SGHTA and CDR2 FQGNSA. V lost 5 bases and J lost 5, with 18 bases in between. The CDR3, as DNA: TGTGCCAGCAGCCTTCTGCAGGGGACCTTTTATGGCTACACCTTC. This sequence encodes CASSLLQGTFYGYTF.

The V call is TRBV7-2, the J call TRBJ2-7; the match to TRBD1 covers 7 bases. Germline V gives CDR1 SGHTA, CDR2 FQGNSA. With V trimmed by 7 bases and J by 3 bases, 9 bases remained unmatched. The CDR3 length is 14 residues. CDR3 in amino acids: CASNHRGEDYEQYF. Here the CDR3 DNA reads TGTGCCAGCAACCACAGGGGAGAGGACTACGAGCAGTACTTC. The whole variable domain, remainder taken from reference TRBV7-2 and TRBJ2-7, is GAGVSQSPSNKVTEKGKDVELRCDPISGHTALYWYRQSLGQGLEFLIYFQGNSAPDKSGLPSDRFSAERTGGSVSTLTIQRTQQEDSAVYLCASNHRGEDYEQYFGPGTRLTVT.

This clone was observed once. The J gene is TRBJ2-3, the V gene TRBV11-2, with D perhaps being TRBD1 or TRBD2 (6 bases each). Germline V gives CDR1 SGHAT, CDR2 FQNNGV. The germline V and J ends were trimmed by 6 bases and 6 bases, with 19 bases remaining between them. CDR3 length: 15 amino acids. CDR3 sequence: CASRGIRRGLDTQYF. CDR3 sequence (DNA): TGTGCCAGCAGAGGGATTAGGAGGGGGTTGGATACGCAGTATTTT.

The chain joins TRBV5-1 to TRBJ2-7; D unresolved. V gave up 1 base and J gave up 0 bases, with 8 bases separating them. The CDR3 is made up of 14 amino acids. Per germline, CDR1 SGHRS and CDR2 YFSETQ. The CDR3 sequence: CASSLWQTSYEQYF. CDR3 in DNA: TGCGCCAGCAGCTTGTGGCAGACCTCCTACGAGCAGTACTTC.

The genes are TRBV14 and TRBJ1-2; D is uncertain. V was clipped by 2 bases and J by 5 bases, with 12 bases between them. Germline CDR1 SGHDN, CDR2 FVKESK. This CDR3 is 14 amino acids long. The CDR3 reads CASSQRGRRYGYTF. CDR3 DNA: TGTGCCAGCAGCCAACGAGGGCGCCGGTATGGCTACACCTTC.

The rearrangement uses TRBV11-2 and TRBJ1-3; D not resolved. The CDR3 sequence is 15 residues long. V was cut by 5 bases and J by 7 bases, with 18 bases left in between. The V gene's germline CDR1 is SGHAT and CDR2 FQNNGV. Here the CDR3 DNA reads TGTGCCAGCAGCAACCTTGGAAGGGTGTTGAACACCATATATTTT. Its protein product is CASSNLGRVLNTIYF.

The chain employs TRBV7-2 and TRBJ2-7; TRBD2 agrees at 7 bases. Looked up from germline, CDR1 is SGHTA and CDR2 is FQGNSA. The CDR3 is 13 amino acids. V lost 5 bases and J lost 6; bases outside the gene matches: 7. The CDR3 bases are TGTGCCAGCAGCCGGGACTATGCGGGCGAGCAGTACTTC. This codes for CASSRDYAGEQYF.